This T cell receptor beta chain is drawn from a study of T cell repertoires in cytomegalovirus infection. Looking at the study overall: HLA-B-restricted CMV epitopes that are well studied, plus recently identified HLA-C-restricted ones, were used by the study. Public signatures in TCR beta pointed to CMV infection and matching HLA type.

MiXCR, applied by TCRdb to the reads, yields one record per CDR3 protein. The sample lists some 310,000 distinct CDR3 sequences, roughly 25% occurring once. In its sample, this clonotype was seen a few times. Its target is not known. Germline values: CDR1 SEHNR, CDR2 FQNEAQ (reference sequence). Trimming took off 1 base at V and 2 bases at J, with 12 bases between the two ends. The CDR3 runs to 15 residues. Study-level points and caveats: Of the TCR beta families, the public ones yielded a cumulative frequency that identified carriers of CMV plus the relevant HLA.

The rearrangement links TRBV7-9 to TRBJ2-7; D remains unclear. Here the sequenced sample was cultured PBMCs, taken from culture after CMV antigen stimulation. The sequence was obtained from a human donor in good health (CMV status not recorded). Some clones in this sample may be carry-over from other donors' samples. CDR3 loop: CASSLGFSLTYEQYF. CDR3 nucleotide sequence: TGTGCCAGCAGCTTAGGCTTTAGCCTGACCTACGAGCAGTACTTC.